These T cell receptor beta chains were read from a single sample in a study of blood T cells in healthy people across ages. One entry per CDR3 protein, called by TCRdb with MiXCR from the 5' RACE reads. The sample lists hundreds of thousands of distinct CDR3 sequences, approximately 50% occurring once. The sample was blood. Receptors were obtained from a woman aged 60-70 years in good health. The CDR3 runs from the conserved cysteine through the conserved F or W.

J gene | V gene | CDR3 protein
TRBJ1-2 | TRBV9 | CASSVEGSLNYGYTF
NA | TRBV7-9 | CASSPSAGGDEQYF
TRBJ2-7 | TRBV20-1 | CSAQGGRAYEQYF
TRBJ2-1 | TRBV10-3 | CAISMGTGLNEQFF
TRBJ2-1 | TRBV25-1 | CASLTGVSGYNEQFF
TRBJ2-3 | TRBV27 | CASREGQGVQYF
TRBJ2-1 | TRBV29-1 | CSDLSGRPYNEQFF
TRBJ1-2 | TRBV30 | CAWSVGRYSNYGYTF
TRBJ2-7 | TRBV28 | CASRPGLAGFSSYEQYF
TRBJ1-1 | TRBV10-3 | CAISKGGPWNTEAFF
TRBJ1-2 | TRBV6-5 | CASSSDGLNYGYTF
NA | TRBV14 | CASSLGQGFSEQYF
TRBJ2-3 | TRBV12-3/TRBV12-4 | CAGSRTSGRDTQYF
TRBJ1-5 | TRBV28 | CASSLRALGRGSNQPQHF
TRBJ2-7 | TRBV10-3 | CAISESGDRSSYEQYF
TRBJ1-2 | TRBV6-2/TRBV6-3 | CASSSYSNLGSFYGYTF
TRBJ1-1 | TRBV7-2 | CARSPIAMNTEAFF
TRBJ1-1 | TRBV10-3 | CAISAEDRGDTEAFF
TRBJ1-2 | TRBV5-1 | CASSLVWGEDYGYTF
TRBJ2-5 | TRBV29-1 | CSVGAVIQETQYF
TRBJ2-3 | TRBV7-9 | CASSLGTGTDTQYF
TRBJ2-1 | TRBV18 | CASSPGTSGSWNEQFF
TRBJ2-1 | TRBV7-2 | CASSLIAGGVDEQFF
TRBJ2-7 | TRBV27 | CASKRANSYEQYF
TRBJ2-7 | TRBV28 | CASSLWGTGGHYEQYF
TRBJ2-2 | TRBV7-2 | CASSYFQRSRRNTGELFF
TRBJ1-4 | TRBV24-1 | CATSDSRDSGEKLFF
TRBJ2-3 | TRBV4-3 | CVSSQSAGTGVTDTQYF
TRBJ2-7 | TRBV5-1 | CASSLARFLDEEEQYF
TRBJ1-4 | TRBV10-3 | CAISDNLRVTEKLFF
TRBJ1-5 | TRBV20-1 | CSANKEGQGARNQPQHF
TRBJ2-7 | TRBV2 | CASGTAFTYEQYF
NA | TRBV4-3 | CASSQGPGEVYEQYF
TRBJ1-5 | TRBV24-1 | CATSPSTNQPQHF
TRBJ2-1 | TRBV25-1 | CASKVQGAGEQFF
TRBJ2-3 | TRBV29-1 | CSAGRQNTDTQYF
TRBJ2-7 | TRBV20-1 | CSASKRGAYEQYF
TRBJ2-1 | TRBV5-1 | CASSFNGVAGDRFF
NA | TRBV29-1 | CSARRDQSSYNEQYF
TRBJ1-2 | TRBV3-1 | CASSRTEANYGYTF
TRBJ1-5 | TRBV12-3/TRBV12-4 | CASSQGRGNQPQHF
TRBJ1-1 | TRBV7-2 | CASSPWTGSNTEAFF
TRBJ2-7 | TRBV7-2 | CASSLVGGGGNYEQYF
TRBJ2-5 | TRBV29-1 | CSVVGTGSVKETQYF
TRBJ2-6 | TRBV7-9 | CASSIQGILSGANVLTF
TRBJ2-3 | TRBV7-9 | CASSLYKRNTDTQYF
TRBJ1-6 | TRBV11-3 | CASSKGTDYNSPLHF
TRBJ2-5 | TRBV20-1 | CSAQSLGLAGGINEQYF
TRBJ1-2 | TRBV20-1 | CSAKQTRNYGYTF
TRBJ2-7 | TRBV7-7 | CASSHKKTAGTGSYEQYF
TRBJ1-2 | TRBV29-1 | CSVRRDGGGYTF
TRBJ2-1 | TRBV7-2 | CASSGSGNEQFF
TRBJ2-1 | TRBV20-1 | CSAKLLAGGINEQFF
TRBJ2-7 | TRBV20-1 | CSASTTGSQYEQYF
TRBJ1-5 | TRBV20-1 | CSARELNQPQHF
TRBJ1-2 | TRBV27 | CASSSTGRFNGYTF
TRBJ2-2 | TRBV7-2 | CASSTERSGELFF